One T cell receptor (beta chain) is described in this entry. Germline loops: CDR1 SGHRS, CDR2 YFSETQ. Losses at the gene ends were 4 bases for V and 2 bases for J; bases not matched to a gene: 2. The CDR3 spans 16 residues. This specimen comes from a study of blood T cell repertoires in COVID-19. Study information: Samples came from the United States, Italy and Spain, spanning acute and convalescent COVID-19. T cells, B-cell-depleted T cells, or PBMCs supplied cDNA or gDNA.

Per the study methods: Quantification of nucleated cells was approximated via reference gene primer amplification. The table came from immunoSEQ multiplex PCR; TCRdb's copy has only in-frame clones and leaves some out. The V and J calls and clone size were taken over from that table, and D and trimming were inferred from the DNA. Among approximately 20,000 clones listed, roughly 90% were seen once. This receptor was taken from a human donor in a cohort sampled during active COVID-19. The chain is built from TRBV5-1 and TRBJ2-1, with 14 nucleotides matching TRBD2. Input material: peripheral blood. The CDR3 loop reads CASSRLAGGPYNEQFF. The CDR3, as DNA: TGCGCCAGCAGCCGACTAGCGGGGGGGCCCTACAATGAGCAGTTCTTC.